This TCR beta chain was sequenced for a study of tumor and adjacent non-tumor tissue in lung cancer. Study summary: Histology: 12 adenocarcinoma, a couple of squamous cell carcinoma, 1 small cell lung cancer.

RNA was extracted from bulk tissue without any cell sorting. Concerning this clonotype itself: As yet, its antigen is unknown.

Germline V gene sequence: CDR1 LNHDA, CDR2 SQIVND (reference sequence). The V and J ends lost 6 bases and 5 bases respectively, with 13 bases between them. The CDR3 is 13 residues long. General study points: TCR diversity was significantly greater in tumor than normal lung tissue. Tumor TCR diversity, when higher, was linked to shorter survival.

A modified ARM-PCR protocol with three rounds of nested PCR amplified TCRbeta. TCRdb re-called the multiplex PCR reads with MiXCR, one entry per CDR3 protein. The data show around 200,000 distinct CDR3 sequences, about 76% seen once. The clonotype was recovered from a man aged 55 to 69 with non-small cell lung cancer. V and J are TRBV19 and TRBJ1-1; possibly TRBD1 for D (5 bases). Input material: lung tumor tissue. The CDR3 DNA is TGTGCCAGTAGACGGGGGGGGGGAACTGAAGCTTTCTTT. As protein: CASRRGGGTEAFF.